This T cell receptor beta chain emerged from a study of vaccination and CD4 T cells after COVID-19. Treatment described: roughly 10-day PBMC culture with coronavirus spike peptide pools or control peptides (ViraFEST assay). Cell culture was performed with 2 million or so PBMCs per well in the presence of approximately 10 IU/ml IL-2 and 10 ug/ml peptide pools. Regarding this clonotype: Its antigen is not identified.

An Oncomine TCR Beta short-read assay was used to sequence the DNA from cultured CD4+ T cells. TCRdb ran MiXCR on the PCR reads and lists one entry per CDR3 protein. The table has over 14,000 distinct CDR3 sequences, 52% seen once. The CDR3 loop spans 13 amino acids. Germline V CDR1 and CDR2: SGHAT, FQNNGV. Between the trimmed V and J ends, which lost 0 bases and 6 bases, there was a span of 6 bases. V and J are TRBV11-2 and TRBJ1-5; D uncertain. The clonotype originates from a human donor who had recovered from COVID-19. The sample was CD4+ T cells from blood, cultured in vitro. The CDR3 here is CASSLDRGQPQHF. The CDR3 DNA reads TGTGCCAGCAGCTTAGATCGGGGTCAGCCCCAGCATTTT.